Listed below are T cell receptor beta chains from one sample, sequenced in a study of Tregs in tolerant kidney transplant recipients. What these receptors recognize is not known. TCRdb's copy holds only in-frame clones and misses some; the assay was immunoSEQ multiplex PCR. This table has roughly 7,800 clones, about 44% appearing once. Sequencing used CD4+ T cells from blood cultured with allogeneic cells. The receptors were sampled from a human donor in good health. CDR3s include the opening cysteine and the closing phenylalanine or tryptophan. The D gene is left open where the match is weak. The size of a clone is reported for some rows only, either as once, few or many, or as a class for expanded clones.

v_call	clone_size	cdr3_length	d_call	j_call	cdr3_aa	cdr3_nt
TRBV7-7	-	13	TRBD1	TRBJ2-5	CASSQQGPETQYF	TGTGCCAGCAGCCAACAGGGGCCGGAGACCCAGTACTTC
TRBV6-6	-	11	-	TRBJ2-3	CASMRAYTQYF	TGTGCCAGCATGAGGGCGTATACGCAGTATTTT
TRBV10-3	once	12	-	TRBJ1-5	CASSRGKEPQHF	TGTGCCAGCAGCCGAGGGAAGGAGCCCCAGCATTTT
TRBV6-6	few	13	-	TRBJ1-2	CASTHGTSDGYTF	TGTGCCAGCACTCACGGGACCTCGGATGGCTACACCTTC
TRBV7-2	-	11	-	TRBJ2-5	CASSFGGTQYF	TGTGCCAGCAGCTTTGGGGGGACCCAGTACTTC
TRBV28	medium-sized	15	TRBD1	TRBJ2-7	CASSPQTGGTYEQYF	TGTGCCAGCAGCCCACAGACAGGGGGAACCTACGAGCAGTACTTC
TRBV7-2	-	14	TRBD2	TRBJ2-7	CASSSRTSVHEQYF	TGTGCCAGCAGCTCAAGGACTAGCGTCCACGAGCAGTACTTC
TRBV2	-	13	-	TRBJ1-2	CAEGQANYYGYTF	TGTGCTGAGGGGCAGGCAAACTACTATGGCTACACCTTC
TRBV5-4	many	13	-	TRBJ1-2	CASSLVGSDGYTF	TGTGCCAGCAGCTTGGTCGGCTCCGATGGCTACACCTTC
TRBV4-1	few	15	TRBD1	TRBJ1-1	CASSRNPGQVTSAFF	TGCGCCAGCAGCCGTAACCCGGGACAGGTGACCTCGGCTTTCTTT
TRBV10-3	-	15	TRBD2	TRBJ2-2	CAIEGGTSGSGELFF	TGTGCCATCGAAGGCGGGACTAGCGGGAGTGGGGAGCTGTTTTTT
TRBV11-3	once	17	-	TRBJ1-2	CASSLAVLSRGLNGYTF	TGTGCCAGCAGCTTAGCGGTCCTCTCCAGGGGCTTGAATGGCTACACCTTC
TRBV6-5	few	14	-	TRBJ2-7	CASSYSSEKGEQYF	TGTGCCAGCAGTTACTCTAGCGAGAAAGGCGAGCAGTACTTC
TRBV9	medium-sized	16	-	TRBJ2-1	CASSVEARGLYNEQFF	TGTGCCAGCAGCGTAGAAGCTCGCGGCCTGTACAATGAGCAGTTCTTC
TRBV5-1	medium-sized	13	-	TRBJ2-7	CASSIQGRHEQYF	TGCGCCAGCAGTATACAGGGGAGGCACGAGCAGTACTTC
TRBV6-6	medium-sized	13	TRBD1	TRBJ1-1	CASSDRGYTEAFF	TGTGCCAGCAGTGACAGGGGTTACACTGAAGCTTTCTTT
TRBV18	few	13	-	TRBJ1-5	CASSPARVQPQHF	TGTGCCAGCTCGCCCGCCCGGGTTCAGCCCCAGCATTTT
TRBV2	-	13	-	TRBJ1-1	CASSQTELTEAFF	TGTGCCAGCAGCCAAACAGAACTCACTGAAGCTTTCTTT
TRBV7-9	few	14	TRBD2	TRBJ2-1	CASREAGGAGEQFF	TGTGCCAGCAGAGAAGCGGGAGGGGCGGGGGAGCAGTTCTTC
TRBV13	-	16	-	TRBJ2-5	CASSLETGQYQETQYF	TGTGCCAGCAGCTTAGAGACAGGCCAGTACCAAGAGACCCAGTACTTC
TRBV2	medium-sized	14	TRBD2	TRBJ2-7	CASSAERGPYEQYF	TGTGCCAGCAGTGCAGAGCGGGGGCCTTACGAGCAGTACTTC
TRBV27	once	17	-	TRBJ1-2	CASRFSVYSSKNYGYTF	TGTGCCAGCAGATTTTCTGTGTACAGTAGCAAGAACTATGGCTACACCTTC
TRBV4-1	few	14	TRBD1	TRBJ1-2	CASSRQGVSFGYTF	TGCGCCAGCAGCCGGCAGGGGGTTTCTTTTGGCTACACCTTC
TRBV7-9	-	17	TRBD2	TRBJ2-1	CASSSLLSGRLAYEQFF	TGTGCCAGCAGCTCCCTTCTTAGCGGGAGGTTGGCATATGAGCAGTTCTTC
TRBV5-4	few	15	-	TRBJ1-1	CASSQEGHGNTEAFF	TGCGCCAGCAGCCAAGAGGGTCACGGGAACACTGAAGCTTTCTTT
TRBV28	-	12	-	TRBJ1-2	CASAGTPSGYTF	TGTGCCAGCGCCGGGACTCCTAGCGGCTACACCTTC
TRBV11-3	-	15	TRBD2	TRBJ2-2	CASSSSGPHTGELFF	TGTGCCAGCAGCTCTAGCGGGCCCCACACCGGGGAGCTGTTTTTT
TRBV9	-	17	-	TRBJ2-7	CASSVGRGGGGRDEQYF	TGTGCCAGCAGCGTAGGGCGAGGGGGAGGGGGTAGAGACGAGCAGTACTTC
TRBV7-9	medium-sized	16	TRBD2	TRBJ2-3	CASSLGASGVTDTQYF	TGTGCCAGCAGCTTAGGCGCTAGCGGGGTCACAGATACGCAGTATTTT
TRBV4-1	few	13	-	TRBJ2-3	CASSQVHTHLQYF	TGCGCCAGCAGCCAAGTTCACACACACTTGCAGTATTTT
TRBV5-8	-	12	-	TRBJ1-2	CASSLRVSGYTF	TGTGCCAGCAGCTTAAGGGTTTCTGGCTACACCTTC
TRBV7-6	-	15	-	TRBJ1-6	CASSLVGMRNSPLHF	TGTGCCAGCAGCTTAGTAGGGATGCGGAATTCACCCCTCCACTTT
TRBV7-3	-	16	TRBD2	TRBJ2-7	CASSLVGTKWTDEQYF	TGTGCCAGCAGTCTCGTGGGGACTAAATGGACGGACGAGCAGTACTTC
TRBV2	-	15	TRBD1	TRBJ1-6	CASRLTPRGNSPLHF	TGTGCCAGCAGACTGACGCCCAGGGGGAATTCACCCCTCCACTTT
TRBV9	-	15	-	TRBJ2-7	CASSPRWTSGYEQYF	TGTGCCAGCAGCCCTAGATGGACGTCCGGCTACGAGCAGTACTTC
TRBV7-3	-	13	-	TRBJ1-2	CASSPLDGYGYTF	TGTGCCAGCAGCCCGTTGGACGGTTATGGCTACACCTTC
TRBV6-5	few	13	-	TRBJ1-2	CASSSRDGYGYTF	TGTGCCAGCAGCTCCCGGGACGGTTATGGCTACACCTTC
TRBV7-9	-	13	-	TRBJ1-2	CASSLYRTGGYTF	TGTGCCAGCAGCCTCTATCGGACGGGTGGCTACACCTTC
TRBV6-6	-	14	-	TRBJ1-2	CASSRDGQRHGYTF	TGTGCCAGCAGTCGGGACGGACAAAGACACGGCTACACCTTC
TRBV5-1	-	14	-	TRBJ2-7	CASSPGATSYEQYF	TGCGCCAGCAGCCCCGGGGCCACCTCCTACGAGCAGTACTTC
TRBV7-2	medium-sized	17	-	TRBJ2-1	CASSLIPGLASYNEQFF	TGTGCCAGCAGCTTAATCCCTGGGCTAGCGAGCTACAATGAGCAGTTCTTC
TRBV19	few	15	TRBD1	TRBJ2-7	CASSPRTGGSYEQYF	TGTGCCAGTAGTCCCAGGACAGGGGGGAGCTACGAGCAGTACTTC
TRBV10-2	-	17	TRBD2	TRBJ2-2	CASSEWASGGYTGELFF	TGCGCCAGCAGTGAGTGGGCTAGCGGGGGTTACACCGGGGAGCTGTTTTTT
TRBV6-5	-	13	-	TRBJ1-6	CASSSNLRDPLHF	TGTGCCAGCAGTTCAAACCTCAGGGACCCCCTCCACTTT
TRBV18	-	15	-	TRBJ1-1	CASSPSSATATEAFF	TGTGCCAGCTCACCTTCCTCGGCGACGGCCACTGAAGCTTTCTTT
TRBV9	large	14	-	TRBJ1-5	CASSVGKGLQPQHF	TGTGCCAGCAGCGTTGGTAAGGGACTTCAGCCCCAGCATTTT
TRBV18	few	15	-	TRBJ2-3	CASSPQGHLTDTQYF	TGTGCCAGCTCACCACAAGGCCACCTCACAGATACGCAGTATTTT
TRBV6-5	medium-sized	12	-	TRBJ2-1	CASSRTNNEQFF	TGTGCCAGCAGTCGGACCAACAATGAGCAGTTCTTC
TRBV9	few	14	TRBD1	TRBJ1-6	CASSPTGRGSPLHF	TGTGCCAGCAGCCCGACAGGGCGGGGGTCACCCCTCCACTTT
TRBV7-2	few	13	-	TRBJ2-7	CASSQVRQPEQYF	TGTGCCAGCAGCCAGGTTAGGCAGCCCGAGCAGTACTTC
TRBV11-3	-	15	-	TRBJ2-1	CASSARRTSYNEQFF	TGTGCCAGCAGCGCACGACGGACCTCCTACAATGAGCAGTTCTTC
TRBV7-3	-	15	TRBD1	TRBJ1-2	CASSLGQGAVYGYTF	TGTGCCAGCAGCTTAGGGCAGGGGGCAGTCTATGGCTACACCTTC
TRBV18	-	14	-	TRBJ2-7	CASSPSGSSGEQYF	TGTGCCAGCTCACCCTCCGGGAGTTCGGGCGAGCAGTACTTC
TRBV15	-	16	-	TRBJ2-2	CATSRVKRVNTGELFF	TGTGCCACCAGCAGAGTCAAAAGGGTCAACACCGGGGAGCTGTTTTTT
TRBV5-1	many	13	-	TRBJ2-7	CASSLGRESEQYF	TGCGCCAGCAGCTTGGGCAGGGAATCCGAGCAGTACTTC